This is a list of T cell receptor beta chains from one sample in a study of T cell repertoires in cytomegalovirus infection. TCRdb redid the calling of the reads with MiXCR, one entry per CDR3 protein. Of around 530,000 distinct CDR3 sequences listed, about 15% are singletons. Sequenced: CD8+ T cells from PBMCs. Every receptor here comes from a human donor in good health (CMV status not recorded). Some clones in this sample may be carry-over from other donors' samples. The CDR3 runs from the conserved cysteine through the conserved F or W. D genes are given only for firm matches. Size is omitted from some rows. Given values are once, few, many or a class for expanded clones.

v_call: TRBV7-9
j_call: TRBJ1-1
d_call: .
clone_size: many
cdr3_nt: TGTGCCAGCAGCCCGCCGGGGTCGGACACTGAAGCTTTCTTT
cdr3_aa: CASSPPGSDTEAFF

v_call: TRBV7-9
j_call: TRBJ2-7
d_call: TRBD1
clone_size: many
cdr3_nt: TGTGCCAGCAGCGGTCCCGGGACAGGGGACTACGAGCAGTACTTC
cdr3_aa: CASSGPGTGDYEQYF

v_call: TRBV7-9
j_call: TRBJ2-5
d_call: TRBD1
clone_size: many
cdr3_nt: TGTGCCAGCAGCGCGCGGACAGGGAAGGGGGAGACCCAGTACTTC
cdr3_aa: CASSARTGKGETQYF

v_call: TRBV14
j_call: TRBJ2-4
d_call: TRBD1
clone_size: few
cdr3_nt: TGTGCCAGCAGCCAAGACGGGACAGGGGGCAACATTCAGTACTTC
cdr3_aa: CASSQDGTGGNIQYF

v_call: TRBV30
j_call: TRBJ2-7
d_call: .
clone_size: few
cdr3_nt: TGTGCCTGGGCCCCGACAGGCGGCGAGCAGTACTTC
cdr3_aa: CAWAPTGGEQYF

v_call: TRBV10-3
j_call: TRBJ2-7
d_call: TRBD2
clone_size: many
cdr3_nt: TGTGCCATCAGTGGATCTAAAAGAGGCGGGGCGGGAGACGAGCAGTACTTC
cdr3_aa: CAISGSKRGGAGDEQYF

v_call: TRBV5-6
j_call: TRBJ2-7
d_call: TRBD1
clone_size: many
cdr3_nt: TGTGCCAGCAGAGTGCCCCGGGACAGGTTCTACGAGCAGTACTTC
cdr3_aa: CASRVPRDRFYEQYF

v_call: TRBV13
j_call: TRBJ2-7
d_call: TRBD2
clone_size: .
cdr3_nt: TGTGCCAGCAGCGAATCGGATGCGGGGGTCTCCTACGAGCAGTACTTC
cdr3_aa: CASSESDAGVSYEQYF

v_call: TRBV12-3/TRBV12-4
j_call: TRBJ1-3
d_call: .
clone_size: few
cdr3_nt: TGTGCCAGCAGTTTAGGTGTTGACAGTCCTTCCGGAAACACCATATATTTT
cdr3_aa: CASSLGVDSPSGNTIYF

v_call: TRBV7-6
j_call: TRBJ2-1
d_call: .
clone_size: few
cdr3_nt: TGTGCCAGCAGCTTAAGCGTGGGGGACAATGAGCAGTTCTTC
cdr3_aa: CASSLSVGDNEQFF

v_call: TRBV27
j_call: TRBJ1-4
d_call: TRBD1
clone_size: many
cdr3_nt: TGTGCCAGCAGCACCGGGACAGGAGTTAATGAAAAACTGTTTTTT
cdr3_aa: CASSTGTGVNEKLFF

v_call: TRBV4-1
j_call: TRBJ2-1
d_call: TRBD1
clone_size: few
cdr3_nt: TGCGCCAGCAGTCCTACGACAGGGTCCTACAATGAGCAGTTCTTC
cdr3_aa: CASSPTTGSYNEQFF

v_call: TRBV12-5
j_call: TRBJ2-7
d_call: TRBD1
clone_size: many
cdr3_nt: TGTGCTAGTGCCCCTACCGGGACAGGGAAAGGCGAGCAGTACTTC
cdr3_aa: CASAPTGTGKGEQYF

v_call: TRBV20-1
j_call: TRBJ2-1
d_call: .
clone_size: .
cdr3_nt: TGCAGTGCTAGAGATACCCGGGCTAGCTCCTACAATGAGCAGTTCTTC
cdr3_aa: CSARDTRASSYNEQFF

v_call: TRBV10-3
j_call: TRBJ1-1
d_call: .
clone_size: many
cdr3_nt: TGTGCCATCAGTGAGTCCGGGGGAGTCAACAGGTCTTGGGCTTTCTTT
cdr3_aa: CAISESGGVNRSWAFF

v_call: TRBV28
j_call: TRBJ1-3
d_call: .
clone_size: few
cdr3_nt: TGTGCCAGCAGTTTACAGGAGTACTCTGGAAACACCATATATTTT
cdr3_aa: CASSLQEYSGNTIYF

v_call: TRBV12-3/TRBV12-4
j_call: TRBJ1-2
d_call: .
clone_size: many
cdr3_nt: TGTGCCAGCAGTCTGGTTCTTAAGGCGGGGGCGAGCTACACCTTC
cdr3_aa: CASSLVLKAGASYTF

v_call: TRBV3-1
j_call: TRBJ2-1
d_call: TRBD2
clone_size: .
cdr3_nt: TGTGCCAGCAGCCCACGACTAGCGGTTTACAATGAGCAGTTCTTC
cdr3_aa: CASSPRLAVYNEQFF

v_call: TRBV20-1
j_call: TRBJ2-7
d_call: TRBD2
clone_size: many
cdr3_nt: TGCAGTGCTGGCCCCATGAGCGGGGGGCCCTACGAGCAGTACTTC
cdr3_aa: CSAGPMSGGPYEQYF

v_call: TRBV7-9
j_call: TRBJ1-1
d_call: .
clone_size: few
cdr3_nt: TGTGCCAGCAGCTCTAGCGGGACTGAGAACACTGAAGCTTTCTTT
cdr3_aa: CASSSSGTENTEAFF

v_call: TRBV7-9
j_call: TRBJ2-2
d_call: TRBD1
clone_size: many
cdr3_nt: TGTGCCAGCAGCCACGGACAGGGAAGAAGAGGGAACACCGGGGAGCTGTTTTTT
cdr3_aa: CASSHGQGRRGNTGELFF

v_call: TRBV5-1
j_call: TRBJ2-7
d_call: TRBD1
clone_size: .
cdr3_nt: TGCGCCAGTACACCCCCGGGACAGGAGACCTACGAGCAGTACTTC
cdr3_aa: CASTPPGQETYEQYF

v_call: TRBV19
j_call: TRBJ1-5
d_call: TRBD1
clone_size: many
cdr3_nt: TGTGCCAGTAGGGATTGGACAGGGTCCAATCAGCCCCAGCATTTT
cdr3_aa: CASRDWTGSNQPQHF

v_call: TRBV27
j_call: TRBJ2-7
d_call: .
clone_size: many
cdr3_nt: TGTGCCAGCAGTTTAGGGGGGCTAGCGAACTCCTACGAGCAGTACTTC
cdr3_aa: CASSLGGLANSYEQYF

v_call: TRBV20-1
j_call: TRBJ2-7
d_call: TRBD2
clone_size: few
cdr3_nt: TGCAGTGCTAGCGGGAGGTCCCTCGAGCAGTACTTC
cdr3_aa: CSASGRSLEQYF

v_call: TRBV7-9
j_call: TRBJ2-7
d_call: TRBD2
clone_size: many
cdr3_nt: TGTGCCAGCAACCTCATCTCGACTAGCGGGGGCGGCGAGCAGTACTTC
cdr3_aa: CASNLISTSGGGEQYF

v_call: TRBV15
j_call: TRBJ1-3
d_call: TRBD1
clone_size: many
cdr3_nt: TGTGCCACCAGCAAGGACAGGAGCTCTGGAAACACCATATATTTT
cdr3_aa: CATSKDRSSGNTIYF

v_call: TRBV5-5
j_call: TRBJ1-6
d_call: TRBD1
clone_size: .
cdr3_nt: TGTGCCAGCAGTTTGGACAGGGGGCTTTCACCCCTCCACTTT
cdr3_aa: CASSLDRGLSPLHF

v_call: TRBV7-9
j_call: TRBJ2-7
d_call: .
clone_size: many
cdr3_nt: TGTGCCAGCAGCTCCCCTAGGACAGTACGTGCCTACGAGCAGTACTTC
cdr3_aa: CASSSPRTVRAYEQYF

v_call: TRBV6-6
j_call: TRBJ2-5
d_call: .
clone_size: few
cdr3_nt: TGTGCCAGCAGTTACTCAGGGGTCCGAGAGACCCAGTACTTC
cdr3_aa: CASSYSGVRETQYF

v_call: TRBV18
j_call: TRBJ1-2
d_call: .
clone_size: .
cdr3_nt: TGTGCCAGCTCACCGCAGGGGAGGTTAAACGACTATGGCTACACCTTC
cdr3_aa: CASSPQGRLNDYGYTF

v_call: TRBV28
j_call: TRBJ1-4
d_call: .
clone_size: .
cdr3_nt: TGTGCCAGCAGCCCCCTTAGTAACGGCAATGAAAAACTGTTTTTT
cdr3_aa: CASSPLSNGNEKLFF

v_call: TRBV11-2
j_call: TRBJ1-2
d_call: .
clone_size: many
cdr3_nt: TGTGCCAGCAGCTTAGAGAGGAGGCGGAACTATGGCTACACCTTC
cdr3_aa: CASSLERRRNYGYTF

v_call: TRBV15
j_call: TRBJ2-4
d_call: TRBD1
clone_size: .
cdr3_nt: TGTGCCACCAGCAGTCACAGGGGAGCGGCCAAAAACATTCAGTACTTC
cdr3_aa: CATSSHRGAAKNIQYF

v_call: TRBV28
j_call: TRBJ2-7
d_call: .
clone_size: .
cdr3_nt: TGTGCCAGCAGTTCCCGACTAGAAGGCGAGCAGTACTTC
cdr3_aa: CASSSRLEGEQYF

v_call: TRBV15
j_call: TRBJ2-3
d_call: .
clone_size: many
cdr3_nt: TGTGCCACCAGCAGAGATCGCCGAGATACGCAGTATTTT
cdr3_aa: CATSRDRRDTQYF

v_call: TRBV2
j_call: TRBJ2-3
d_call: .
clone_size: .
cdr3_nt: TGTGCCAGCAGTGAACTTCTCCGGACAGATACGCAGTATTTT
cdr3_aa: CASSELLRTDTQYF

v_call: TRBV9
j_call: TRBJ1-5
d_call: .
clone_size: few
cdr3_nt: TGTGCCAGCAGCGCGACCGGGGCCGAAGATCAGCCCCAGCATTTT
cdr3_aa: CASSATGAEDQPQHF

v_call: TRBV2
j_call: TRBJ1-2
d_call: .
clone_size: .
cdr3_nt: TGTGCCAGCAGTGAAGCATTTGGGAGACAGAGAGTTTATGGCTACACCTTC
cdr3_aa: CASSEAFGRQRVYGYTF

v_call: TRBV28
j_call: TRBJ2-7
d_call: .
clone_size: .
cdr3_nt: TGTGCCACCCTCCCCCCACAGCTATCCTACGAGCAGTACTTC
cdr3_aa: CATLPPQLSYEQYF

v_call: TRBV3-1
j_call: TRBJ2-1
d_call: TRBD2
clone_size: .
cdr3_nt: TGTGCCAGCAGCCTAACTAGCGTCGATGAGCAGTTCTTC
cdr3_aa: CASSLTSVDEQFF

v_call: TRBV5-4
j_call: TRBJ2-7
d_call: TRBD1
clone_size: few
cdr3_nt: TGTGCCAGCAGCTGGGGGGGGACAGGGTCCTACGAGCAGTACTTC
cdr3_aa: CASSWGGTGSYEQYF

v_call: TRBV5-1
j_call: TRBJ1-2
d_call: .
clone_size: .
cdr3_nt: TGCGCCAGCAGCTTGGGCACAGGGAGGTCTGGCTACACCTTC
cdr3_aa: CASSLGTGRSGYTF

v_call: TRBV24-1
j_call: TRBJ2-3
d_call: .
clone_size: few
cdr3_nt: TGTGCCACCAGTGATGCCACCTACTGGCCCCAAAGGACGCAGTATTTT
cdr3_aa: CATSDATYWPQRTQYF

v_call: TRBV27
j_call: TRBJ2-1
d_call: .
clone_size: few
cdr3_nt: TGTGCCAGCAGTAAACCCAGGCGAGAGCAGTTCTTC
cdr3_aa: CASSKPRREQFF

v_call: TRBV29-1
j_call: TRBJ2-1
d_call: .
clone_size: .
cdr3_nt: TGCAGCGCTCCGGACTCTGAGCAGTTCTTC
cdr3_aa: CSAPDSEQFF

v_call: TRBV19
j_call: TRBJ1-2
d_call: .
clone_size: many
cdr3_nt: TGTGCCAGTAGTATTATGACACCCCTTGGGTATGGCTACACCTTC
cdr3_aa: CASSIMTPLGYGYTF

v_call: TRBV7-9
j_call: TRBJ2-7
d_call: TRBD1
clone_size: few
cdr3_nt: TGTGCCAGCAGCTTCACCGGGACAGGTTCCCTCTACGAGCAGTACTTC
cdr3_aa: CASSFTGTGSLYEQYF

v_call: TRBV12-3/TRBV12-4
j_call: TRBJ2-7
d_call: TRBD1
clone_size: many
cdr3_nt: TGTGCCAGCAGACTCTCTAGGGACAGGGGCTCCTACGAGCAGTACTTC
cdr3_aa: CASRLSRDRGSYEQYF